This TCR beta chain comes out of a study of blood T cell repertoires in COVID-19. As for the study in general: COVID-19 samples from acute and convalescent phases originated in the United States, Italy and Spain. Sample material is recorded as cDNA or gDNA derived from T cells, B-cell-depleted T cells, or PBMCs.

The J segment lost 4 bases and the V segment lost 0 bases, leaving 16 bases of the junction unmatched. The V gene's germline CDR1 is SGHRS and CDR2 YFSETQ. The CDR3 is 19 amino acids. Original methodology: It was from reference gene primer amplification that nucleated cell counts were estimated. Sequencing used immunoSEQ multiplex PCR; TCRdb keeps in-frame clones, though not all of them. V and J calls and clone size come straight from that table; D and trimming were deduced from the DNA. The sample has more than 95,000 clones, 75% to 95% seen once. The V gene is TRBV5-1, the J gene TRBJ2-3; 8 bases align to TRBD2. The clonotype was recovered from a human donor in a cohort sampled during active COVID-19. Material: peripheral blood. The CDR3 reads CASSLAALSGGQLPDTQYF. The CDR3, as DNA: TGCGCCAGCAGCTTGGCCGCGCTCAGCGGGGGCCAATTACCAGATACGCAGTATTTT.